These 14 T cell receptor beta chains were sequenced from one sample in a study of T-cell memory formation after mild COVID-19. TCRdb used MiXCR to reprocess the 5' RACE reads, holding one entry per CDR3 protein. The sample shows about 150,000 distinct CDR3 sequences, approximately 5.7% of them seen only once. The material sequenced was PBMCs or a T cell subset sorted from them (not recorded which). The receptors shown here come from an adult woman who had mild COVID-19 (a few samples of this study predate the infection). Cell type and time point are not known.

This clonotype was seen a handful of times. The chain links TRBV15 to TRBJ2-3; 7 nucleotides line up with TRBD1. The germline V gene encodes CDR1 LNHNV and CDR2 YYDKDF (reference sequence). Germline trimming cut 4 bases from V and 3 bases from J; bases unmatched to any gene: 4. CDR3 length: 14 amino acids. CDR3 sequence: CATSTRQGTDTQYF. CDR3 bases: TGTGCCACCAGCACCCGACAGGGAACAGATACGCAGTATTTT.

This chain links TRBV6-2 or TRBV6-3 with TRBJ2-2; 7 bases are a match to TRBD2. The CDR3 spans 15 residues. V gave up 2 bases and J gave up 5 bases; unmatched junction bases: 5. Germline lookup yields CDR1 MNHEY and CDR2 SVGEGT. The CDR3 protein is CASSYRLAATGELFF. The CDR3 nucleotides are TGTGCCAGCAGTTACAGGCTAGCGGCGACCGGGGAGCTGTTTTTT.

The genes are TRBV6-5 and TRBJ1-5; 9 nucleotides agree with TRBD1. This CDR3 region has 15 residues. CDR1 is MNHEY, CDR2 SVGAGI, per germline. The trim removed 6 bases at V and 1 base at J, leaving 4 bases unmatched. The CDR3 coding sequence is TGTGCCAGCAGCTGGGACAGGGCAAGCAATCAGCCCCAGCATTTT. It encodes CASSWDRASNQPQHF.

This clonotype came up many times. The V call is TRBV5-1, the J call TRBJ2-3, with a possible D match to TRBD2 (6 bases). V shed 5 bases and J shed 4 bases, with 8 bases lying between them. Germline loops: CDR1 SGHRS, CDR2 YFSETQ. This CDR3 has 12 residues. CDR3 amino acids: CASSPGADTQYF. The CDR3 nucleotides are TGCGCCAGCAGTCCGGGGGCAGATACGCAGTATTTT.

V gene TRBV7-3 combines with J gene TRBJ2-2, with 8 nucleotides matching TRBD1. Unmatched junction bases numbered 14, after V lost 5 bases and J lost 6 bases. CDR3 length: 17 amino acids. Germline V CDR1 and CDR2: SGHTA, FQGTGA. DNA of the CDR3: TGTGCCAGCAGCCCCAGACCCTTGGACAGGGCATCCGGGGAGCTGTTTTTT. Translated: CASSPRPLDRASGELFF.

Ten or more counts support this clonotype. This sequence joins TRBV12-3 or TRBV12-4 and TRBJ2-1; D is perhaps TRBD2 (5 bases). V was pared by 3 bases and J by 3 bases, with 12 bases between. This CDR3 comprises 15 residues. The CDR3 DNA sequence: TGTGCCAGCAGTTTTAAGCGGATAATCTACAATGAGCAGTTCTTC. It is translated as CASSFKRIIYNEQFF.

This clonotype was detected many times. The chain has TRBV7-2 and TRBJ2-3; D may be TRBD2 (5 bases). Germline CDR1 and CDR2: SGHTA and FQGNSA. Trimming stripped 4 bases from V and 0 bases from J, with 17 bases between. CDR3 length equals 17 residues. The CDR3 nucleotides read TGTGCCAGCAGCTCACAAGGACTTCTTCGGAGCACAGATACGCAGTATTTT. Amino acids: CASSSQGLLRSTDTQYF.

The chain's CDR3 is CATSRDLAGTYEQYF. The CDR3 DNA follows: TGTGCCACCAGCAGAGATTTGGCAGGGACCTACGAGCAGTACTTC. The chain combines TRBV15 with TRBJ2-7; tentatively, D is TRBD1 (5 bases). Trimming took off 0 bases at V and 2 bases at J, with 11 bases between the two ends. This CDR3 is built from 15 residues. Germline CDR1 and CDR2: LNHNV and YYDKDF (reference sequence).

This clonotype has at least ten counts. This chain joins TRBV19 and TRBJ2-5, with TRBD2 matching over 7 bases. The ends lost 0 bases at V and 9 bases at J; junction bases unmatched: 1. Germline lookup yields CDR1 LNHDA and CDR2 SQIVND (reference sequence). The CDR3 covers 12 residues. CDR3 region: CASSIDREAQYF. Here the CDR3 DNA reads TGTGCCAGTAGTATAGACCGGGAGGCCCAGTACTTC.

This clonotype was observed a handful of times. The genes are TRBV6-2 or TRBV6-3 and TRBJ2-1; D is possibly TRBD2 (7 bases). Trimming removed 6 bases at V and 6 bases at J, with 21 bases between. Germline CDR1 is MNHEY and CDR2 is SVGEGT. The CDR3 runs to 16 residues. In DNA, the CDR3 is TGTGCCAGCAGAGGTCCTAACGGGGGGCCTTCCAATGAGCAGTTCTTC. This gives the protein CASRGPNGGPSNEQFF.

The rearrangement links TRBV21-1 to TRBJ2-7; whether TRBD1, the table's D call, matches the DNA was not checked. TRBV21-1 is a pseudogene. This CDR3 is built from 14 residues. CDR3 amino acids: CATLVGTGYYEQYF. The DNA for the CDR3 is TGTGCCACCCTGGTGGGGACAGGGTATTACGAGCAGTACTTC.

The rearrangement joins TRBV3-1 to TRBJ1-1; D perhaps matches TRBD1 (5 bases). The V end was cut by 6 bases, the J end by 2 bases, with 13 bases between. CDR1 LGHDT and CDR2 YNNKEL come from the germline V gene (reference sequence). The CDR3 is made up of 14 amino acids. CDR3: CASRPQGGNTEAFF. The CDR3, as DNA: TGTGCCAGCAGGCCCCAGGGCGGAAACACTGAAGCTTTCTTT.

The table lists this clonotype with many counts. The chain is built from TRBV2 and TRBJ1-1; maybe TRBD1 (5 bases). Germline assignment: CDR1 SNHLY and CDR2 FYNNEI. Between the trimmed V and J ends, which lost 8 bases and 3 bases, there was a span of 13 bases. This CDR3 is built from 13 residues. This CDR3 reads CASAGNEDTEAFF. The DNA of the CDR3 is TGTGCCAGCGCAGGGAATGAGGACACTGAAGCTTTCTTT.

This clonotype was counted many times. The chain carries TRBV7-8 and TRBJ2-1, with a possible D match to TRBD2 (6 bases). Germline loops: CDR1 SGHVS, CDR2 FQNEAQ. The CDR3 consists of 15 residues. Trimming cost V 7 bases and J 12 bases, with 25 bases left between them. The CDR3 loop reads CASTIRGTELVRQFF. The CDR3 DNA follows: TGTGCCAGCACCATCCGGGGGACGGAACTCGTTAGGCAGTTCTTC.